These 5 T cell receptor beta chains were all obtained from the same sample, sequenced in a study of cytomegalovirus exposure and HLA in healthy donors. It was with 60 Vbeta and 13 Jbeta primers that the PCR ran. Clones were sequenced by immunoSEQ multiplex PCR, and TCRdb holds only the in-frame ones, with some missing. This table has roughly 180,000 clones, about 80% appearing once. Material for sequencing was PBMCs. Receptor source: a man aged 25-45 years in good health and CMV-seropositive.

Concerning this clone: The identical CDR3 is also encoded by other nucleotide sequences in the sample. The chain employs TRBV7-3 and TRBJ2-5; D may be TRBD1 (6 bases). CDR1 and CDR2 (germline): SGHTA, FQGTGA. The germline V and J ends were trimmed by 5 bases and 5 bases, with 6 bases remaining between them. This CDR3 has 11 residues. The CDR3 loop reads CASSQGETQYF. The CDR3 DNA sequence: TGTGCCAGCAGCCAGGGGGAGACCCAGTACTTC. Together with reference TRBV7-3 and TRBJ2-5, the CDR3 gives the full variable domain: GAGVSQTPSNKVTEKGKYVELRCDPISGHTALYWYRQSLGQGPEFLIYFQGTGAADDSGLPNDRFFAVRPEGSVSTLKIQRTERGDSAVYLCASSQGETQYFGPGTRLLVL.

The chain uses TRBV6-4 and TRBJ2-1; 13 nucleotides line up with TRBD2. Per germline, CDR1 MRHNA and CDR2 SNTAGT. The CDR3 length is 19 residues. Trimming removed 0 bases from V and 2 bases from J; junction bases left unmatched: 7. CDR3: CASSDSETSGRPPYNEQFF. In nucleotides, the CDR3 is TGTGCCAGCAGTGACTCGGAGACTAGCGGGAGGCCCCCCTACAATGAGCAGTTCTTC.

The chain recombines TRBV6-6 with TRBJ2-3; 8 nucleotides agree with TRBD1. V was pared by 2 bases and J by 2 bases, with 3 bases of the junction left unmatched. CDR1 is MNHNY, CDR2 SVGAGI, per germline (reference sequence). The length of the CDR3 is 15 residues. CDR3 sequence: CASSYPGGNTDTQYF. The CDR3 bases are TGTGCCAGCAGTTACCCAGGGGGCAACACAGATACGCAGTATTTT.

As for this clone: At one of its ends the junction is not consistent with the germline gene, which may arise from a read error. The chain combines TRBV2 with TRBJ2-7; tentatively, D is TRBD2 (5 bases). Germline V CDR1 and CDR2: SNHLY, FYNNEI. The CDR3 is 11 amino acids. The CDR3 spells CARSAGYEQYF. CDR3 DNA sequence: TGTGCCAGGAGTGCGGGCTACGAGCAGTACTTC.

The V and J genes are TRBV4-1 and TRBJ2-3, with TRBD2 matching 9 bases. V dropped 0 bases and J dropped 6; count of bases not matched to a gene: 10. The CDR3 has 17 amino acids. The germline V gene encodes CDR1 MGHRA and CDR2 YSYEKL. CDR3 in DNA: TGCGCCAGCAGCCAAGATCCGGAGCGGGGGGTAACTGATACGCAGTATTTT. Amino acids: CASSQDPERGVTDTQYF.